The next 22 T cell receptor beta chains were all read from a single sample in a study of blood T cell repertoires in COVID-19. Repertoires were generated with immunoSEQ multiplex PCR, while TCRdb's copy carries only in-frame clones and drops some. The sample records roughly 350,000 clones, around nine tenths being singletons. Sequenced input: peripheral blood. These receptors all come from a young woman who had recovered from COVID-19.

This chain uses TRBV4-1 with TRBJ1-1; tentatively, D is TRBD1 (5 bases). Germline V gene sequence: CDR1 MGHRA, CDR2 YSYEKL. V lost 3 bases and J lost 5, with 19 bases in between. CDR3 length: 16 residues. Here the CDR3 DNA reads TGCGCCAGCAGCCACCTGCATCGGAGGGGTTGGACTGAAGCTTTCTTT. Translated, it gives CASSHLHRRGWTEAFF.

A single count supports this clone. CDR3: CASSPYPETGGISHYGYTF. The CDR3 nucleotides are TGTGCCAGCAGCCCCTACCCCGAAACAGGGGGCATATCCCACTATGGCTACACCTTC. The genes are TRBV11-3 and TRBJ1-2, with TRBD1 identical over 9 bases. V was pared by 5 bases and J by 3 bases, with 19 bases of the junction left unmatched. The germline CDR1 and CDR2 sequences are SGHNT and YENEEA. The CDR3 extends over 19 amino acids.

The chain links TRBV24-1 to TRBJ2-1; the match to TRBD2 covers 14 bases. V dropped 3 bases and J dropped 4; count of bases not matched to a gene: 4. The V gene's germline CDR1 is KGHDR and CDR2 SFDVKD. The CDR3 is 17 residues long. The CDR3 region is CATSDRRLAGGYNEQFF. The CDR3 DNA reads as TGTGCCACCAGTGATCGCAGACTAGCGGGAGGGTACAATGAGCAGTTCTTC.

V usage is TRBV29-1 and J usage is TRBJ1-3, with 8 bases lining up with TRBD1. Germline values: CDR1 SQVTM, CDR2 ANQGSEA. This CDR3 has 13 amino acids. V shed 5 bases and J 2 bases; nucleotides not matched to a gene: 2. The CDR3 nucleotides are TGCAGCGTTAGGACAGGGACTGGAAACACCATATATTTT. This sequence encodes CSVRTGTGNTIYF.

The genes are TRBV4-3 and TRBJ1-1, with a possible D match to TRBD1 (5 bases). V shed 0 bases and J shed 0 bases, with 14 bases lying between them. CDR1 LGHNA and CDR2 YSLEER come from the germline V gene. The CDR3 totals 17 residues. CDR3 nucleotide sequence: TGCGCCAGCAGCCAAGAGGGGAGGGGCACCATGAACACTGAAGCTTTCTTT. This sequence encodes CASSQEGRGTMNTEAFF.

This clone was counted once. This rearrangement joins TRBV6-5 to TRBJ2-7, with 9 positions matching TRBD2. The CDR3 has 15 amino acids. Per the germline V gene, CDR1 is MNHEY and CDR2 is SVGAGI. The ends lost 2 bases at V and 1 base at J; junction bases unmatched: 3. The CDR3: CASSYGLAGSYEQYV. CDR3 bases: TGTGCCAGCAGTTACGGGCTAGCGGGATCCTACGAGCAGTACGTC.

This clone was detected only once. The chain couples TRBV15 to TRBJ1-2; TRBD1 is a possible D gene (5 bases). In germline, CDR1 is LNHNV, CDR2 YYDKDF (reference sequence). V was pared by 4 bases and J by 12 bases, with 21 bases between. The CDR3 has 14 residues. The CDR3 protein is CATSTRQTSMYHTF. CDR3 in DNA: TGTGCCACCAGCACCAGACAGACCTCCATGTACCACACCTTC. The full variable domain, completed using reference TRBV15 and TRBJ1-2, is DAMVIQNPRYQVTQFGKPVTLSCSQTLNHNVMYWYQQKSSQAPKLLFHYYDKDFNNEADTPDNFQSRRPNTSFCFLDIRSPGLGDTAMYLCATSTRQTSMYHTFGSGTRLTVV.

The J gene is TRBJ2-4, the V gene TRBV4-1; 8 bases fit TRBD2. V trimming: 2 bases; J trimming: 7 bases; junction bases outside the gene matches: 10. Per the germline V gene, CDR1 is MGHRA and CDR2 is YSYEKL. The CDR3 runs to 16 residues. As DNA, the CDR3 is TGCGCCAGCAGCCAATGGACGGGAGGGCCCGCGAACATTCAGTACTTC. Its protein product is CASSQWTGGPANIQYF.

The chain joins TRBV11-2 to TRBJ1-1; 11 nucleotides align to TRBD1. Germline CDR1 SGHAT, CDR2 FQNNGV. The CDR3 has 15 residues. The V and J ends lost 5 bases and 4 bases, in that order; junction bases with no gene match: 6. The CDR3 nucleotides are TGTGCCAGCAGCCGTTCCGGGACAGGGGGCACTGAAGCTTTCTTT. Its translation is CASSRSGTGGTEAFF.

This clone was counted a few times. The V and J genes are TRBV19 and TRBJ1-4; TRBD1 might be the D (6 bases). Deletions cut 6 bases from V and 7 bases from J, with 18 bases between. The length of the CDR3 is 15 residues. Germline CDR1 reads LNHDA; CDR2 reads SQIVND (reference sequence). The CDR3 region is CASSPRTARGEKLFF. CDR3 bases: TGTGCCAGTAGCCCAAGGACAGCCCGAGGTGAAAAACTGTTTTTT.

CDR3 region: CASSLSRSAEAFF. CDR3 coding DNA: TGTGCCAGCAGCTTATCCCGGAGCGCTGAAGCTTTCTTT. This chain joins TRBV7-2 and TRBJ1-1; unclear D gene. The CDR3 is made up of 13 amino acids. V was cut by 2 bases and J by 6 bases, with 10 bases left in between. Germline CDR1 SGHTA, CDR2 FQGNSA.

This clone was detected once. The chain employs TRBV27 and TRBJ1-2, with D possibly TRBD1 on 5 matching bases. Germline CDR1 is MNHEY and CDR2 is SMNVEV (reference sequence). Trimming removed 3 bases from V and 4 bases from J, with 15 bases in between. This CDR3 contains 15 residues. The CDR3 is CASSFSAGLSYGYTF. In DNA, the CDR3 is TGTGCCAGCAGTTTCTCCGCGGGGCTATCCTATGGCTACACCTTC.

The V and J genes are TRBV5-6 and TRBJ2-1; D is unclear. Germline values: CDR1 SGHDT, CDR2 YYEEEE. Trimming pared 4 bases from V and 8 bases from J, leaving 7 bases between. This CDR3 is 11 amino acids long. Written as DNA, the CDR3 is TGTGCCAGCAGCGTACGCGATGAGCAGTTCTTC. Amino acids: CASSVRDEQFF.

The CDR3 reads CASSQRDSSNQPQHF. In DNA form, the CDR3 reads TGTGCCAGCTCCCAACGGGACAGTAGTAACCAGCCCCAGCATTTT. The chain combines TRBV18 with TRBJ1-5; TRBD1 aligns across 7 bases. The V and J ends lost 6 bases and 7 bases, in that order; junction bases with no gene match: 12. The CDR3 spans 15 residues. The germline V gene has CDR1 KGHSH and CDR2 LQKENI. Together with reference TRBV18 and TRBJ1-5, the CDR3 gives the full variable domain: NAGVMQNPRHLVRRRGQEARLRCSPMKGHSHVYWYRQLPEEGLKFMVYLQKENIIDESGMPKERFSAEFPKEGPSILRIQQVVRGDSAAYFCASSQRDSSNQPQHFGDGTRLSIL.

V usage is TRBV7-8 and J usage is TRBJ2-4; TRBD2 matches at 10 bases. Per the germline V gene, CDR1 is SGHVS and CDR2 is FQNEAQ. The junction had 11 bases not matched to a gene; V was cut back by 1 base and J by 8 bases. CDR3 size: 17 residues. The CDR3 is CASSLVGLAVLGDIQYF. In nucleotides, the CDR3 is TGTGCCAGCAGCTTAGTAGGACTAGCGGTTCTTGGGGACATTCAGTACTTC.

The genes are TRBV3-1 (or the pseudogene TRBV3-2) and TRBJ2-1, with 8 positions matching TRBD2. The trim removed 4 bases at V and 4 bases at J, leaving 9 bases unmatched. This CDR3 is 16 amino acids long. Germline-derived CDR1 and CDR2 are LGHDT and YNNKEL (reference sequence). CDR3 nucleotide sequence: TGTGCCAGCAGCCCCGTCGGGGGGGGCCTTTACAATGAGCAGTTCTTC. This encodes CASSPVGGGLYNEQFF.

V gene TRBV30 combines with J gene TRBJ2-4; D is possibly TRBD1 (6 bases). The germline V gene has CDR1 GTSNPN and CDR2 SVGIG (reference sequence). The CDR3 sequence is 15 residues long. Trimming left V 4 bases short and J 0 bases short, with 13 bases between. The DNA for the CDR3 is TGTGCCTGGAAACAGGGATTACTAGCCAAAAACATTCAGTACTTC. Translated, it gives CAWKQGLLAKNIQYF.

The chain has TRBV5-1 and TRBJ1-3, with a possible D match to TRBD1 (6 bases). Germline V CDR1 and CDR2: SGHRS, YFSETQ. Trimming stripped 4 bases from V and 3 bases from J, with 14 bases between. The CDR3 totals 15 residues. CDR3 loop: CASSDAGALGNTIYF. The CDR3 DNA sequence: TGCGCCAGCAGCGATGCAGGGGCCCTTGGAAACACCATATATTTT.

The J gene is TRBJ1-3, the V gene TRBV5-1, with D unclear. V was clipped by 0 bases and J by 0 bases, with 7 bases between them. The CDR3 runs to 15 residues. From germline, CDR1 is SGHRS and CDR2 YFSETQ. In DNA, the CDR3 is TGCGCCAGCAGCTTGGGACTGCCCTCTGGAAACACCATATATTTT. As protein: CASSLGLPSGNTIYF.

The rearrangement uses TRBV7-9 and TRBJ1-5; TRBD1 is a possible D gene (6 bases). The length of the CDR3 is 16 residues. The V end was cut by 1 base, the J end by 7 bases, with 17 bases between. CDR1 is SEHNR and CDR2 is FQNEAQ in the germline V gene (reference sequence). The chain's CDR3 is CASSLGSQAGVQPQHF. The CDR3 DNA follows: TGTGCCAGCAGCTTAGGGTCGCAGGCAGGGGTACAGCCCCAGCATTTT.

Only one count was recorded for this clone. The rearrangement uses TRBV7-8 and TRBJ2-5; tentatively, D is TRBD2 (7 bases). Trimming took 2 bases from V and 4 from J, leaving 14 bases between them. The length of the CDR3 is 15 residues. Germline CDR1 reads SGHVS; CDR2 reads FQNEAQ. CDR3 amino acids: CASSLRGARVETQYF. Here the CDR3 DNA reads TGTGCCAGCAGCTTACGGGGGGCGCGGGTAGAGACCCAGTACTTC.

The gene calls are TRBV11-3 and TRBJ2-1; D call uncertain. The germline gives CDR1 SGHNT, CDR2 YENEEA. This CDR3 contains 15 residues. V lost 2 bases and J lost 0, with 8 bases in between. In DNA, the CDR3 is TGTGCCAGCAGCTTACCCGCCAGCTCCTACAATGAGCAGTTCTTC. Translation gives CASSLPASSYNEQFF.